This T cell receptor beta chain came from a study of metastatic and nonmetastatic thyroid tumors. As for the study in general: Repertoire comparison spanned blood and tumor or nodule tissue of malignant and benign thyroid patients. Study results and caveats: Reports indicated that malignant thyroid tumors showed significantly higher TCR beta diversity than benign nodules did, in blood and tumor.

Thyroid surgery took place with no prior treatment in any patient. This clone appeared a few times. Its antigen is as yet unknown. In the study's own analysis: Building a distant-metastasis classifier for papillary thyroid cancer drew on CDR3 differences across clinicopathological groups. TCRdb reprocessed the PCR reads using MiXCR. What appears here as the V and J calls and clone size reflects TCRdb's work, not the paper's. The sample gives approximately 34,000 clones, 18% of which show up once; 10% is in the top ten. Sequenced sample: blood. The TCR was taken from a female donor with papillary thyroid cancer or a benign thyroid nodule (not recorded which). Some clones in this sample may be carry-over from other donors' samples.

This CDR3 reads CASSVTSGAPDTQYF. DNA for the CDR3: TGTGCCAGCAGTGTGACTAGCGGGGCCCCAGATACGCAGTATTTT. The chain has TRBV6-1 and TRBJ2-3, with TRBD2 identical over 11 bases. The germline gives CDR1 MNHNS, CDR2 SASEGT. V lost 4 bases and J lost 4; bases outside the gene matches: 4. The CDR3 runs 15 residues.